This is a list of T cell receptor beta chains from one sample in a study of cytomegalovirus exposure and HLA in healthy donors. Generated by immunoSEQ multiplex PCR, the TCRdb table keeps only in-frame clones and is missing some. The sample has about 110,000 clones, around 83% seen once. Sequenced: PBMCs. The receptors derive from a woman aged 55-75 years in good health and CMV-seropositive. The CDR3 runs from the conserved cysteine through the conserved F or W. Each record gives: D gene, clone size, V gene, J gene, CDR3 protein, CDR3 DNA. The D gene is left open where the match is weak. Not every row has a clone size; where given, it reads once, few, many or a size class.

.	.	TRBV7-9	TRBJ2-1	CASSRLGGVHEQFF	TGTGCCAGCAGCCGACTAGGGGGGGTTCATGAGCAGTTCTTC
TRBD1	once	TRBV5-1	TRBJ1-1	CASSTGTGGGRNTEAFF	TGCGCCAGCAGCACCGGGACAGGTGGTGGGAGGAACACTGAAGCTTTCTTT
.	once	TRBV6-1	TRBJ2-5	CASSEHGAGETQYF	TGTGCCAGCAGTGAACATGGGGCAGGGGAGACCCAGTACTTC
.	.	TRBV6-1	TRBJ1-1	CASSERSGRGEAFF	TGTGCCAGCAGTGAACGGAGCGGGAGGGGTGAAGCTTTCTTT
.	once	TRBV7-3	TRBJ1-3	CASRVSKITAPESGNTIYF	TGTGCCAGCAGGGTGAGCAAAATCACCGCCCCCGAGTCTGGAAACACCATATATTTT
.	once	TRBV10-3	TRBJ2-6	CAISDPSGANVLTF	TGTGCCATCAGTGACCCGTCTGGGGCCAACGTCCTGACTTTC
.	.	TRBV10-2	TRBJ1-2	CASRASGTIPYGYTF	TGCGCCAGCCGAGCCTCCGGGACTATCCCCTATGGCTACACCTTC
TRBD2	once	TRBV13	TRBJ2-5	CASSSQGGSLEETQYF	TGTGCCAGCAGCTCGCAGGGCGGGAGTCTGGAAGAGACCCAGTACTTC
TRBD1	.	TRBV18	TRBJ1-1	CASSADRVVDAFF	TGTGCCAGCTCAGCGGACAGGGTAGTGGATGCTTTCTTT
TRBD1	.	TRBV4-1	TRBJ2-3	CASSQRTGRTDTQYF	TGCGCCAGCAGCCAGAGGACAGGGCGCACAGATACGCAGTATTTT
TRBD2	.	TRBV4-1	TRBJ2-1	CASSPRTSGRAGNEQFF	TGCGCCAGCAGCCCCAGGACTAGCGGGAGGGCCGGGAATGAGCAGTTCTTC
TRBD2	.	TRBV6-5	TRBJ2-1	CASSNLAGPINEQFF	TGTGCCAGCAGTAACCTAGCGGGGCCCATCAATGAGCAGTTCTTC
TRBD1	.	TRBV4-1	TRBJ1-5	CASSQDRGGQPQHF	TGCGCCAGCAGCCAGGACAGGGGCGGTCAGCCCCAGCATTTT
TRBD2	.	TRBV13	TRBJ2-7	CASSRRAGGPPYEQYF	TGTGCCAGCAGCAGAAGGGCGGGAGGGCCACCCTACGAGCAGTACTTC
.	once	TRBV28	TRBJ2-2	CASSLLRKNTGELFF	TGTGCCAGCAGTTTATTGAGAAAGAACACCGGGGAGCTGTTTTTT
TRBD2	.	TRBV27	TRBJ2-1	CASSPTLAGVYNEQFF	TGTGCCAGCAGTCCAACGCTAGCGGGAGTCTACAATGAGCAGTTCTTC
TRBD2	.	TRBV9	TRBJ2-1	CASSVSSGRGYEQFF	TGTGCCAGCAGCGTATCAAGCGGGAGGGGGTATGAGCAGTTCTTC
.	.	TRBV11-3	TRBJ2-1	CASSLAGVEGEQFF	TGTGCCAGCAGCTTAGCGGGAGTGGAGGGTGAGCAGTTCTTC